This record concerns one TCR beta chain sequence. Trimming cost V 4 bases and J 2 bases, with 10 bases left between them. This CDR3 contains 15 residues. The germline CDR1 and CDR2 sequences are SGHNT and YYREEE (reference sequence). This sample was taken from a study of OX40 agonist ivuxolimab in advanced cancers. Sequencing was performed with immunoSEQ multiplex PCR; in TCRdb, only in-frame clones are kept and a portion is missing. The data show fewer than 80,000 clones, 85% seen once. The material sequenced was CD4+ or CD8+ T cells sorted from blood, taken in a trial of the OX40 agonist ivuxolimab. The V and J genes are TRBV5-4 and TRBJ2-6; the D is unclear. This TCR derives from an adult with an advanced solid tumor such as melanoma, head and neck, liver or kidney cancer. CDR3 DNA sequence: TGTGCCAGCAGCCTAAGGACCCCTGGGGCCAACGTCCTGACTTTC. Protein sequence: CASSLRTPGANVLTF.